This T cell receptor beta chain was captured by sequencing in a study of T cells after yellow fever vaccination. MiXCR, run by TCRdb on the 5' RACE reads, gives a single entry per CDR3 protein. Of about 260,000 distinct CDR3 sequences in the sample, around 5.2% were seen once. The CDR3 has 14 residues. From germline, CDR1 is SGHRS and CDR2 YFSETQ. V lost 5 bases and J lost 0, with 10 bases in between. This clonotype was counted many times. The source material was CD4+ T cells sorted from PBMCs, sampled on the day of the yellow fever booster vaccination. This rearrangement joins TRBV5-1 to TRBJ2-3; D call uncertain. The clonotype comes from a man between 18 and 35 years old who received the YFV17D yellow fever vaccine. The CDR3 DNA follows: TGCGCCAGCAGTGCAGGTTCTAGCACAGATACGCAGTATTTT. Its translation: CASSAGSSTDTQYF.